One sample yielded the 21 T cell receptor beta chains listed below, sequenced in a study of cytomegalovirus exposure and HLA in healthy donors listed by TCRdb under 2017. Receptor amplification or capture employed the immunoSEQ multiplex PCR assay. The multiplex PCR relied on a mix of 60 forward primers for TCR Vbeta segments and 13 reverse primers for TCR Jbeta segments. TCRdb obtained this table from immuneACCESS and retained in-frame rearrangements with V and J assigned. These tables miss some clones; where compared with another copy, unresolved V genes account for less than half of the shortfall, and the remainder is unexplained. The sample contains under 200,000 clones, 77% of them found a single time. The ten top clones hold over 2.5% of the sample. Sequenced sample: PBMCs. All receptors derive from a woman aged 40 to 50 in good health and CMV-seropositive.

This rearrangement joins TRBV27 to TRBJ2-7, with 10 bases lining up with TRBD1. J lost 5 bases, V lost 3 bases, and 7 bases had no gene match. The CDR3 has 15 residues. In germline, CDR1 is MNHEY, CDR2 SMNVEV (reference sequence). CDR3: CASSLFGTGAHEQYF. Written as DNA, the CDR3 is TGTGCCAGCAGTTTGTTCGGGACAGGGGCCCACGAGCAGTACTTC.

This clone was seen only once. This sequence joins TRBV7-7 and TRBJ1-5, with D possibly matching TRBD1 (6 bases). Between the trimmed V and J ends, which lost 6 bases and 2 bases, there was a span of 23 bases. This CDR3 is 18 amino acids long. CDR1 and CDR2 from the germline V gene are SSHAT and FNYEAQ (reference sequence). The CDR3 loop reads CASRPGQSPGSGNQPQHF. CDR3 nucleotide sequence: TGTGCCAGCAGGCCGGGACAATCCCCGGGGTCAGGCAATCAGCCCCAGCATTTT.

The rearrangement links TRBV7-2 to TRBJ2-6; D uncertain. The CDR3 extends over 15 amino acids. V was shortened by 2 bases and J by 2 bases, with 7 bases between the two germline ends. CDR1 is SGHTA and CDR2 is FQGNSA in the germline V gene. The CDR3 reads CASSLTLPGANVLTF. CDR3 nucleotides: TGTGCCAGCAGCTTAACTCTCCCTGGGGCCAACGTCCTGACTTTC.

The sample holds a few counts of this clone. V gene TRBV6-1 combines with J gene TRBJ2-7, with D possibly TRBD2 on 6 matching bases. The V end was cut by 4 bases, the J end by 2 bases, with 12 bases between. The germline V gene encodes CDR1 MNHNS and CDR2 SASEGT. This CDR3 is 14 amino acids long. The CDR3 spells CASSVSSATYEQYF. The CDR3 nucleotides are TGTGCCAGCAGTGTATCTAGCGCTACCTACGAGCAGTACTTC.

The chain is built from TRBV5-1 and TRBJ1-1, with 9 nucleotides matching TRBD1. Per the germline V gene, CDR1 is SGHRS and CDR2 is YFSETQ. CDR3 size: 16 residues. V shed 4 bases and J 3 bases; nucleotides not matched to a gene: 10. For the CDR3, the DNA is TGCGCCAGCAGCCTGGGGACAGGGAAAGGGTACACTGAAGCTTTCTTT. Protein: CASSLGTGKGYTEAFF.

For this clone: The junction differs from germline at one of its ends, possibly a read error. This chain joins TRBV6-6 and TRBJ2-3, with 9 bases that match TRBD2. The CDR3 sequence is 12 residues long. CDR1 MNHNY and CDR2 SVGAGI come from the germline V gene (reference sequence). The chain's CDR3 is CASSYTLAGRNF. Here the CDR3 DNA reads TGTGCCAGCAGCTACACACTAGCGGGCCGAAATTTT.

The rearrangement uses TRBV6-5 and TRBJ1-2; a possible D gene is TRBD1 (5 bases). CDR1 and CDR2 (germline): MNHEY, SVGAGI. V was pared by 6 bases and J by 8 bases, with 13 bases between. This CDR3 comprises 12 residues. CDR3 loop: CASSPPGKGYTF. The CDR3 DNA follows: TGTGCCAGCAGCCCCCCAGGGAAGGGCTACACCTTC.

As DNA, the CDR3 is TGTGCCTTTAAGCCAGGATATAGGAATCAGCCCCAGCATTTT. It specifies CAFKPGYRNQPQHF. V is TRBV6-9 and J is TRBJ1-5, with no clear D. From germline, CDR1 is MNHGY and CDR2 SVAAGI. V was shortened by 11 bases and J by 4 bases, with 18 bases between the two germline ends. The CDR3 loop spans 14 amino acids.

The chain has TRBV27 and TRBJ2-5, with a weak D call TRBD2 (6 bases). The tail of the sequence fits TRBJ2-7 better, so the J call may be wrong. Per germline, CDR1 MNHEY and CDR2 SMNVEV (reference sequence). The CDR3 is made up of 16 amino acids. The CDR3 DNA is TGTGCCAGCAGTCTAATAGGGACGGAGACTAGACACGAGCAGTACTTC. This codes for CASSLIGTETRHEQYF.

The chain uses TRBV4-1 and TRBJ2-2, with 9 positions matching TRBD1. V lost 7 bases and J lost 7; bases outside the gene matches: 10. The germline gives CDR1 MGHRA, CDR2 YSYEKL. The CDR3 is made up of 15 amino acids. The CDR3 region has the DNA TGCGCCAGCACGTCGGGACAGGGCTTTTTCGGGGAGCTGTTTTTT. It specifies CASTSGQGFFGELFF.

There are a few counts of this clone. This chain uses TRBV15 with TRBJ2-1; 9 bases are shared with TRBD2. CDR3 length: 16 residues. CDR1 and CDR2 (germline): LNHNV, YYDKDF (reference sequence). V trimming: 4 bases; J trimming: 10 bases; junction bases outside the gene matches: 14. In DNA form, the CDR3 reads TGTGCCACCAGCAACAAAGCGGGGGGCCTCTTAGGGGAGCAGTTCTTC. Its protein is CATSNKAGGLLGEQFF. Together with reference TRBV15 and TRBJ2-1, the CDR3 gives the full variable domain: DAMVIQNPRYQVTQFGKPVTLSCSQTLNHNVMYWYQQKSSQAPKLLFHYYDKDFNNEADTPDNFQSRRPNTSFCFLDIRSPGLGDTAMYLCATSNKAGGLLGEQFFGPGTRLTVL.

This sequence joins TRBV4-3 and TRBJ2-3, with 9 bases that match TRBD2. The CDR3 covers 19 residues. The germline CDR1 and CDR2 sequences are LGHNA and YSLEER. With 0 bases clipped from V and 5 bases from J, the junction kept 15 bases outside the gene matches. The CDR3 DNA is TGCGCCAGCAGCCAAGAAGGGGGGACGGCGGGGGGGCATGGAGATACGCAGTATTTT. Translated: CASSQEGGTAGGHGDTQYF.

V gene TRBV19 combines with J gene TRBJ2-7; no firm D call. This CDR3 contains 12 residues. Germline CDR1 and CDR2: LNHDA and SQIVND (reference sequence). V lost 6 bases to trimming and J lost 3 bases, with 9 bases between them. This CDR3 is CASSPTGYEQYF. CDR3 bases: TGTGCCAGTAGCCCAACGGGCTACGAGCAGTACTTC.

The chain combines TRBV6-5 with TRBJ1-5, with a possible D match to TRBD1 (6 bases). V gave up 3 bases and J gave up 5 bases, with 11 bases separating them. The germline V gene has CDR1 MNHEY and CDR2 SVGAGI. This CDR3 is built from 14 residues. The CDR3 DNA reads TGTGCCAGCAGTTATCGGGCAGGGGATCAGCCCCAGCATTTT. Translation: CASSYRAGDQPQHF.

Concerning this clone: The same CDR3 is also encoded by other DNA sequences in this sample. In nucleotides, the CDR3 is TGTGCCTGGAGTGTAGGGAGTTCGAATCAGCCCCAGCATTTT. Amino acid sequence: CAWSVGSSNQPQHF. V gene TRBV30 combines with J gene TRBJ1-5; D unclear. This CDR3 has 14 residues. The germline gives CDR1 GTSNPN, CDR2 SVGIG (reference sequence). The V end lost 0 bases, the J end lost 4 bases, and 10 bases lay between the germline ends. The whole variable domain, filled in from reference TRBV30 and TRBJ1-5, reads SQTIHQWPATLVQPVGSPLSLECTVEGTSNPNLYWYRQAAGRGLQLLFYSVGIGQISSEVPQNLSASRPQDRQFILSSKKLLLSDSGFYLCAWSVGSSNQPQHFGDGTRLSIL.

The gene calls are TRBV27 and TRBJ1-1, with 7 bases lining up with TRBD1. CDR1 and CDR2 (germline): MNHEY, SMNVEV (reference sequence). J was trimmed by 2 bases and V by 2 bases; bases with no gene match: 8. This CDR3 comprises 16 residues. For the CDR3, the DNA is TGTGCCAGCAGTTTAAAATCCGACAGGGCTAACACTGAAGCTTTCTTT. It yields the protein CASSLKSDRANTEAFF.

The rearrangement links TRBV9 to TRBJ2-3; D is perhaps TRBD1 (5 bases). The CDR3 spans 15 residues. Trimming cost V 4 bases and J 0 bases, with 12 bases left between them. In germline, CDR1 is SGDLS, CDR2 YYNGEE. DNA for the CDR3: TGTGCCAGCAGCCCCCTCACAGGTAGCACAGATACGCAGTATTTT. This codes for CASSPLTGSTDTQYF.

This chain connects TRBV27 to TRBJ1-1, with 10 nucleotides matching TRBD1. Germline V gives CDR1 MNHEY, CDR2 SMNVEV (reference sequence). V dropped 10 bases and J dropped 2; count of bases not matched to a gene: 4. The CDR3 covers 13 residues. CDR3 residues: CATRDRGNTEAFF. DNA for the CDR3: TGTGCCACCAGGGACAGGGGCAACACTGAAGCTTTCTTT.

This chain connects TRBV6-6 to TRBJ2-5, with 12 nucleotides matching TRBD2. The germline gives CDR1 MNHNY, CDR2 SVGAGI (reference sequence). The CDR3 is 16 amino acids. J gave up 4 bases and V 7 bases, and 10 bases lay outside the gene matches. CDR3 protein: CASIRQTSGGLETQYF. CDR3 nucleotide sequence: TGTGCCAGCATTCGACAGACTAGCGGGGGACTAGAGACCCAGTACTTC.

A few counts support this clone. V is TRBV6-5 and J is TRBJ2-1; TRBD1 matches 11 bases. Per the germline V gene, CDR1 is MNHEY and CDR2 is SVGAGI. CDR3 length equals 14 residues. The trim removed 6 bases at V and 6 bases at J, leaving 4 bases unmatched. CDR3 DNA sequence: TGTGCCAGCAGAGGACAGGGGGCGGGCAATGAGCAGTTCTTC. Its protein product is CASRGQGAGNEQFF.

V usage is TRBV28 and J usage is TRBJ1-2; no clear D. Trimming stripped 3 bases from V and 6 bases from J, with 8 bases between. CDR3 length equals 12 residues. Per germline, CDR1 MDHEN and CDR2 SYDVKM. The CDR3 nucleotides are TGTGCCAGCAGTTTGCGGCGGCATGGCTACACCTTC. Its protein product is CASSLRRHGYTF.